The 21 T cell receptor beta chains given below trace back to one sample, sequenced in a study of T cells after yellow fever vaccination (dated by TCRdb to the late 2010s). The method was 5' RACE. The sequencer was an Illumina HiSeq 2500. TCRdb reran the public reads through fastp at Q25 and MiXCR, keeping productive beta chains. Each CDR3 protein appears once, grouped with its most common genes and DNA. The sample data list roughly 250,000 distinct CDR3 sequences, and 10% to 15% of these were observed just once. The top ten constitute 0.4% to 0.55% of the sample. The treatment or condition tag for this specimen amounts to: live attenuated yellow fever vaccine strain. The source material was CD4+ T cells sorted from PBMCs, sampled 45 days after the yellow fever booster vaccination. These receptors were collected from a young man who received the YFV17D yellow fever vaccine.

The rearrangement joins TRBV15 to TRBJ1-4; D uncertain. The V and J ends lost 8 bases and 6 bases respectively, with 25 bases between them. From germline, CDR1 is LNHNV and CDR2 YYDKDF (reference sequence). This CDR3 contains 17 residues. The CDR3 DNA sequence: TGTGCCACCGGTACGAGTTTGGGTGCGGGCCCAGATGAAAAACTGTTTTTT. Residues: CATGTSLGAGPDEKLFF.

This clonotype has only a few counts. DNA for the CDR3: TGTGCCAGCAGTTACTCGATAACTAGCGGGAGCTACGAGCAGTACTTC. Protein product: CASSYSITSGSYEQYF. The gene calls are TRBV6-5 and TRBJ2-7; 11 positions match TRBD2. Germline CDR1 and CDR2: MNHEY and SVGAGI. The CDR3 extends over 16 amino acids. Trimming took 0 bases from V and 3 from J; bases not matched to a gene: 4.

This clonotype showed up just a few times. The genes are TRBV5-1 and TRBJ1-1; D is ambiguous. Germline assignment: CDR1 SGHRS and CDR2 YFSETQ. The V end lost 0 bases, the J end lost 3 bases, and 9 bases lay between the germline ends. The CDR3 totals 14 residues. CDR3 protein: CASSLARTDTEAFF. In DNA, the CDR3 is TGCGCCAGCAGCTTGGCTCGGACTGACACTGAAGCTTTCTTT.

The V call is TRBV7-6, the J call TRBJ2-3; 12 bases match TRBD2. Germline V lookup: CDR1 SGHVS, CDR2 FNYEAQ. This CDR3 contains 14 residues. The V segment lost 5 bases and the J segment 6 bases; nucleotides outside the gene matches: 3. The CDR3 DNA is TGTGCCAGCAGCGTGCTAGCGGGGGGGGATACGCAGTATTTT. This gives the protein CASSVLAGGDTQYF.

This clonotype was seen a handful of times. The DNA of the CDR3 is TGTGCCAGCAGCGTAGATCCGGACCCAGACTACGAGCAGTACTTC. Protein product: CASSVDPDPDYEQYF. V and J are TRBV9 and TRBJ2-7, with no clear D. The V end was cut by 0 bases, the J end by 3 bases, with 13 bases between. In germline, CDR1 is SGDLS, CDR2 YYNGEE. The CDR3 runs 15 residues.

Note on this clonotype: One end of the junction is discordant with germline, which a read error may explain. This chain links TRBV10-3 with TRBJ2-1; D is tentatively TRBD1 or TRBD2 (7 bases each). The CDR3 spans 12 residues. Germline V gene lookup returns CDR1 ENHRY and CDR2 SYGVKD. The CDR3 sequence is CVISGTDNEQFF. The DNA of the CDR3 is TGTGTCATCAGCGGGACAGACAATGAGCAGTTCTTC.

The chain carries TRBV7-3 and TRBJ2-2, with D uncertain. CDR1 is SGHTA and CDR2 is FQGTGA in the germline V gene. V lost 1 base to trimming and J lost 3 bases, with 9 bases between them. The CDR3 length is 15 residues. The CDR3 protein is CASSLIGGYTGELFF. The CDR3 coding sequence is TGTGCCAGCAGCTTAATTGGCGGATACACCGGGGAGCTGTTTTTT.

This clonotype has just a few counts. V and J are TRBV7-2 and TRBJ2-1, with D tentatively TRBD1 (5 bases). Germline V CDR1 and CDR2: SGHTA, FQGNSA. The V gene lost 3 bases and the J gene lost 2 bases, with 8 bases spanning the gap. The CDR3 is made up of 14 amino acids. The CDR3 is CASSFQQAYNEQFF. The CDR3 DNA is TGTGCCAGCAGCTTTCAACAGGCCTACAATGAGCAGTTCTTC.

This clonotype was recorded a few times. This chain's CDR3 is CASSSRTGSYTEAFF. The CDR3 DNA reads as TGCGCCAGCAGCTCTCGGACAGGGTCGTACACTGAAGCTTTCTTT. This chain connects TRBV5-1 to TRBJ1-1, with 8 bases fitting TRBD1. CDR1 and CDR2 from the germline V gene are SGHRS and YFSETQ. This CDR3 has 15 residues. Unmatched junction bases numbered 7, after V lost 3 bases and J lost 3 bases.

As DNA, the CDR3 is TGCAGCGTTGAAGATCAGAGTGCTGAGCAGTTCTTC. Its translation: CSVEDQSAEQFF. The V gene is TRBV29-1, the J gene TRBJ2-1; D remains unclear. V lost 0 bases and J lost 9, with 9 bases in between. Germline assignment: CDR1 SQVTM and CDR2 ANQGSEA. The CDR3 sequence is 12 residues long.

This clonotype came up many times. J is TRBJ2-4 and V is TRBV21-1; TRBD1, the table's D call, lacks a check against the DNA. TRBV21-1 is described as a pseudogene. The CDR3 runs 17 residues. CDR3 sequence reads: CASSKEPGTLAKNIQYF. The DNA of the CDR3 is TGTGCCAGCAGCAAAGAACCGGGCACCTTAGCCAAAAACATTCAGTACTTC.

The chain combines TRBV5-1 with TRBJ2-7; 9 nucleotides match TRBD2. Germline CDR1 and CDR2: SGHRS and YFSETQ. This CDR3 is built from 14 residues. J gave up 2 bases and V 6 bases, and 6 bases lay outside the gene matches. Here the CDR3 reads CASTTGTSTYEQYF. The DNA of the CDR3 is TGCGCCAGCACCACCGGGACTAGCACCTACGAGCAGTACTTC.

In this sample, this clonotype turned up a few times. The V and J genes are TRBV7-3 and TRBJ1-5, with D perhaps TRBD1 (5 bases). Trimming cost V 5 bases and J 7 bases, with 12 bases left between them. Germline CDR1 SGHTA, CDR2 FQGTGA. The CDR3 contains 13 residues. Here the CDR3 reads CASSPDPGQPQHF. The CDR3, as DNA: TGTGCCAGCAGCCCCGATCCAGGGCAGCCCCAGCATTTT.

The chain combines TRBV7-8 with TRBJ2-1; D remains unclear. This CDR3 contains 14 residues. Per the germline V gene, CDR1 is SGHVS and CDR2 is FQNEAQ. V shed 4 bases and J shed 8 bases, with 15 bases lying between them. CDR3 DNA sequence: TGTGCCAGCAGCTCTTTCACCCCCGGTCATGAGCAGTTCTTC. Protein: CASSSFTPGHEQFF.

This clonotype was picked up a small number of times. This rearrangement joins TRBV7-9 to TRBJ2-2; D not certain. The CDR3 totals 15 residues. V lost 5 bases to trimming and J lost 5 bases, with 15 bases between them. Germline V gene data show CDR1 as SEHNR and CDR2 as FQNEAQ (reference sequence). The CDR3 region has the DNA TGTGCCAGCAGCCCCGTCCTGTTTAGGACCGGGGAGCTGTTTTTT. Translating it yields CASSPVLFRTGELFF.

The rearrangement uses TRBV18 and TRBJ2-2, with D tentatively TRBD1 (6 bases). The V and J ends lost 1 base and 6 bases respectively, with 12 bases between them. Per the germline V gene, CDR1 is KGHSH and CDR2 is LQKENI. The CDR3 is 15 amino acids. In DNA form, the CDR3 reads TGTGCCAGCTCACCACTACAGGGAAACGCCGGGGAGCTGTTTTTT. Residues: CASSPLQGNAGELFF.

This clonotype was seen at least ten times. The genes are TRBV7-9 and TRBJ1-5; D is possibly TRBD1 (5 bases). The CDR3 loop spans 13 amino acids. Between the trimmed V and J ends, which lost 1 base and 8 bases, there was a span of 9 bases. CDR1 SEHNR and CDR2 FQNEAQ come from the germline V gene (reference sequence). CDR3 protein: CASSLVGDKPQHF. The CDR3 region has the DNA TGTGCCAGCAGCTTAGTGGGGGATAAGCCCCAGCATTTT.

This chain uses TRBV5-1 with TRBJ2-7; TRBD1 matches 8 bases. The V gene end was trimmed by 4 bases and the J gene end by 0 bases; junction bases not matched to a gene: 9. Germline V gives CDR1 SGHRS, CDR2 YFSETQ. This CDR3 comprises 16 residues. The chain's CDR3 is CASSPPTGTGSYEQYF. CDR3 DNA: TGCGCCAGCAGCCCACCGACCGGGACAGGCTCCTACGAGCAGTACTTC.

The chain couples TRBV20-1 to TRBJ1-4, with 8 nucleotides matching TRBD1. V was pared by 0 bases and J by 9 bases, with 9 bases of the junction left unmatched. The CDR3 consists of 15 residues. CDR1 is DFQATT, CDR2 SNEGSKA, per germline (reference sequence). The CDR3 sequence: CSARDQRTGPQKLFF. CDR3 DNA sequence: TGCAGTGCTAGAGACCAAAGGACAGGGCCGCAAAAACTGTTTTTT.

As concerns this clonotype: Its ends do not fully match the called genes, so a read error is possible. The V gene is TRBV6-1, the J gene TRBJ2-7, with 7 bases that match TRBD1. The germline gives CDR1 MNHNS, CDR2 SASEGT. The CDR3 has 14 residues. Here the CDR3 reads CASSEAGGHYELYF. The DNA for the CDR3 is TGTGCCAGCAGTGAAGCAGGGGGCCATTACGAGCTGTACTTC.

This clonotype has only a few counts. The rearrangement uses TRBV6-1 and TRBJ2-2; no firm D call. This CDR3 is built from 14 residues. The germline V gene encodes CDR1 MNHNS and CDR2 SASEGT. Between the trimmed V and J ends, which lost 7 bases and 2 bases, there was a span of 11 bases. In DNA form, the CDR3 reads TGTGCCAGCACCCCAGGCTCAAACACCGGGGAGCTGTTTTTT. It codes for CASTPGSNTGELFF.